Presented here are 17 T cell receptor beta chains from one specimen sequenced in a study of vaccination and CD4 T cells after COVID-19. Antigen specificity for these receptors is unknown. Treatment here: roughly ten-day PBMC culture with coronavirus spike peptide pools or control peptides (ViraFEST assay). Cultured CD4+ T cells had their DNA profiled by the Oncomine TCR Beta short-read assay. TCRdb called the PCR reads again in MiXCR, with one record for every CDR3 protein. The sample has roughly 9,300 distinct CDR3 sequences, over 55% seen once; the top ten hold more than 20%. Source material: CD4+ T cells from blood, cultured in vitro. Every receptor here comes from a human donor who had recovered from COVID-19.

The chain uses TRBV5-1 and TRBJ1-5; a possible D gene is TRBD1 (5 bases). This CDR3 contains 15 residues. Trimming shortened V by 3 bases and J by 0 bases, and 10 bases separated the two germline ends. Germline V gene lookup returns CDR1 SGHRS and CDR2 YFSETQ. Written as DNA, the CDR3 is TGCGCCAGCAGCTGGCCGGGGGATAGCAATCAGCCCCAGCATTTT. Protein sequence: CASSWPGDSNQPQHF.

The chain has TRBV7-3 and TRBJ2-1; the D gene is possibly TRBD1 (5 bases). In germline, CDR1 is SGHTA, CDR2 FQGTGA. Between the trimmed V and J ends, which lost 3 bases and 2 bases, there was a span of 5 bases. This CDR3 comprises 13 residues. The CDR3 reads CASSLDTYNEQFF. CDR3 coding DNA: TGTGCCAGCAGCTTGGACACCTACAATGAGCAGTTCTTC.

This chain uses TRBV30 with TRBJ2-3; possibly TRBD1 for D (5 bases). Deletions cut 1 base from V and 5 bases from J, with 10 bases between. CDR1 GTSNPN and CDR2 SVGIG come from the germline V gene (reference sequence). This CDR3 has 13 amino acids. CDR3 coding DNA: TGTGCCTGGAGTGCCAATCAGGGAGATACGCAGTATTTT. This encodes CAWSANQGDTQYF.

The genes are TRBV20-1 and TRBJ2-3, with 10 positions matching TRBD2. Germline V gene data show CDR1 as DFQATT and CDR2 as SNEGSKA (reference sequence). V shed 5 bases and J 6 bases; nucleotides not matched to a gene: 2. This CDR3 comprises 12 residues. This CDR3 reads CSALAGVDTQYF. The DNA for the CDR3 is TGCAGTGCTCTAGCGGGGGTGGATACGCAGTATTTT.

The CDR3 loop reads CATSDSLGYNQPQHF. As DNA, the CDR3 is TGTGCCACCAGTGATTCACTCGGCTACAATCAGCCCCAGCATTTT. The gene calls are TRBV24-1 and TRBJ1-5; D is unclear. CDR1 is KGHDR and CDR2 is SFDVKD in the germline V gene. Trimming shortened V by 2 bases and J by 3 bases, and 10 bases separated the two germline ends. This CDR3 has 15 amino acids.

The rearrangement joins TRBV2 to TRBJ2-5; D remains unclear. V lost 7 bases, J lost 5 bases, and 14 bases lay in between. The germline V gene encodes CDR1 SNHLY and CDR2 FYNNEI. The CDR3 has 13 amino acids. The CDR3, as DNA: TGTGCCAGCATAAGGATAGGATTGGAGACCCAGTACTTC. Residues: CASIRIGLETQYF.

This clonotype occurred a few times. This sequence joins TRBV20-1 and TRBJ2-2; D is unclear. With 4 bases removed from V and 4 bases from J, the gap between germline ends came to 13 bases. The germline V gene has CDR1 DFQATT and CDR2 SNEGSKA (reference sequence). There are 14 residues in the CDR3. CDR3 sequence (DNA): TGCAGTGCTATGCATGGGAAGGGCACCGGGGAGCTGTTTTTT. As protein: CSAMHGKGTGELFF.

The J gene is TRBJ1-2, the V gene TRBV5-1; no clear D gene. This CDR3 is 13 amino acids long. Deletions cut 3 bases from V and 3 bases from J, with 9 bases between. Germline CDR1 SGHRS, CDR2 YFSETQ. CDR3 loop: CASSSMMDYGYTF. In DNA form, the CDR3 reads TGCGCCAGCAGCTCTATGATGGACTATGGCTACACCTTC. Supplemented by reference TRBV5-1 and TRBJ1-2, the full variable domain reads KAGVTQTPRYLIKTRGQQVTLSCSPISGHRSVSWYQQTPGQGLQFLFEYFSETQRNKGNFPGRFSGRQFSNSRSEMNVSTLELGDSALYLCASSSMMDYGYTFGSGTRLTVV.

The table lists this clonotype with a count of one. The chain's CDR3 is CASSERTGRSNQPQHF. DNA for the CDR3: TGTGCCAGCTCAGAGCGGACAGGGAGAAGCAATCAGCCCCAGCATTTT. The chain uses TRBV18 and TRBJ1-5; TRBD1 agrees at 8 bases. This CDR3 is 16 amino acids long. V shed 5 bases, J shed 1 base, and the junction held 7 bases outside the gene matches. Germline values: CDR1 KGHSH, CDR2 LQKENI.

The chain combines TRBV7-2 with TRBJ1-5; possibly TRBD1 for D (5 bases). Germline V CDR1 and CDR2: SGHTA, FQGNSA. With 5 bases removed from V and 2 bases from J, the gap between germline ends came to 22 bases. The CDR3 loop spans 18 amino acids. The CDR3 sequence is CASSPPPYQGTGNQPQHF. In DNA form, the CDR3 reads TGTGCCAGCAGCCCCCCCCCGTACCAGGGTACGGGCAATCAGCCCCAGCATTTT.

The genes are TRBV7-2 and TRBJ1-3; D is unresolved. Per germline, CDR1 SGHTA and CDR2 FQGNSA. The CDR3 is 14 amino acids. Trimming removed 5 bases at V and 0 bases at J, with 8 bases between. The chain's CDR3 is CASSPGSSGNTIYF. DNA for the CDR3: TGTGCCAGCAGCCCCGGAAGCTCTGGAAACACCATATATTTT.

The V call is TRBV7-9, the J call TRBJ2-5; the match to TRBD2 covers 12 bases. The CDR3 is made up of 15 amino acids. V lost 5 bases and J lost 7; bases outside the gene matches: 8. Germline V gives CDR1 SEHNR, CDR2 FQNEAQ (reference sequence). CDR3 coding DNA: TGTGCCAGCAGCCCGAGACTAGCGGGAGACGGGACCCAGTACTTC. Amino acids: CASSPRLAGDGTQYF. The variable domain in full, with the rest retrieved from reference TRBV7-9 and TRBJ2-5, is DTGVSQNPRHKITKRGQNVTFRCDPISEHNRLYWYRQTLGQGPEFLTYFQNEAQLEKSRLLSDRFSAERPKGSFSTLEIQRTEQGDSAMYLCASSPRLAGDGTQYFGPGTRLLVL.

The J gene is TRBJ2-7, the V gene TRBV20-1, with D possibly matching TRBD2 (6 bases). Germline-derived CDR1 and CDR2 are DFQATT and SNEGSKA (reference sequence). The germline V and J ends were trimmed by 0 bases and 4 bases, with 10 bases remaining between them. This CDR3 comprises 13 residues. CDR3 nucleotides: TGCAGTGCTAGAGATCCAGGGACTTACGAGCAGTACTTC. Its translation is CSARDPGTYEQYF.

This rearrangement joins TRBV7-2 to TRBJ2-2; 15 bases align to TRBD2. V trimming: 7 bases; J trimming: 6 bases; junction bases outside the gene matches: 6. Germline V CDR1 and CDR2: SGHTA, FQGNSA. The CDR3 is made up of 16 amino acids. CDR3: CASIEGLAGGSGELFF. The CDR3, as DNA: TGTGCCAGCATAGAGGGACTAGCGGGGGGTTCCGGGGAGCTGTTTTTT.

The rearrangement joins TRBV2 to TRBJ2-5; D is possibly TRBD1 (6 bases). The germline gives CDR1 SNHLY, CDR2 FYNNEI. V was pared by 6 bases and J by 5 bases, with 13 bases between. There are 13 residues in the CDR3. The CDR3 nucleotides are TGTGCCAGCAGCAGGGGTCGGAGGGAGACCCAGTACTTC. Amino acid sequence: CASSRGRRETQYF.

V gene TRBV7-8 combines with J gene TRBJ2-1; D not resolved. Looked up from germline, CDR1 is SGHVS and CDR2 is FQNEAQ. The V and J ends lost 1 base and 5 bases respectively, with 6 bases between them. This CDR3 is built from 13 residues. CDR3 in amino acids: CASSLVHHNEQFF. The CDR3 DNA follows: TGTGCCAGCAGCTTAGTCCACCACAATGAGCAGTTCTTC. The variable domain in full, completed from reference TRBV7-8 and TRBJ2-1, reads GAGVSQSPRYKVAKRGQDVALRCDPISGHVSLFWYQQALGQGPEFLTYFQNEAQLDKSGLPSDRFFAERPEGSVSTLKIQRTQQEDSAVYLCASSLVHHNEQFFGPGTRLTVL.

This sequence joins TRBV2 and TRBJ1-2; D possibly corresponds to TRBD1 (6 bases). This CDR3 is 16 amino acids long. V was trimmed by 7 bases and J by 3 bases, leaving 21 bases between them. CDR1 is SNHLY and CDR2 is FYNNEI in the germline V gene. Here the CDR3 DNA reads TGTGCCAGCACCTCCCTCCGAGGGGGAACGGACTATGGCTACACCTTC. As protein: CASTSLRGGTDYGYTF.